The rows below give T cell receptor beta chains drawn from one sample of a study of metastatic and nonmetastatic thyroid tumors. With MiXCR, TCRdb called clones anew from the PCR reads. This sample carries more than 85,000 clones, approximately 9% of them seen once, and the ten largest clones take around 8.8%. Sequencing was carried out using blood. The source is a female donor with papillary thyroid cancer or a benign thyroid nodule (not recorded which). Some clones in this sample may be carry-over from other donors' samples. Both conserved end residues are trimmed from each CDR3.

V gene	J gene	CDR3 protein
TRBV6-4	TRBJ2-1	ASSNQSPGQGTNEQF
TRBV6-4	TRBJ2-1	ASSDTSGAYNEQF
TRBV27	TRBJ1-1	ASSPPRVGQLNTEAF
TRBV29-1	TRBJ2-5	SARTEQETQY
TRBV6-8	TRBJ2-5	ASNRQPEGPQY
TRBV18	TRBJ2-7	ASSPPRQGTYEQY
TRBV3-1	TRBJ2-1	ASSQDPSGGVEQF
TRBV2	TRBJ2-7	ATQGTVTYEQY
TRBV6-1	TRBJ2-7	ASSEDGGGWGEQY
TRBV3-1	TRBJ1-2	ASSQDGGYT
TRBV12-3/TRBV12-4	TRBJ1-1	ASRGSGRGTEAF
TRBV6-1	TRBJ1-4	ASKMGDKLF
TRBV12-3/TRBV12-4	TRBJ2-3	ASSRGLLLTSNTDTQY
TRBV3-1	TRBJ2-7	ASSHTGLSSYEQY
TRBV3-1	TRBJ2-7	ASSQDPHEQY
TRBV6-2/TRBV6-3	TRBJ2-5	ASSQGRQETQY
TRBV6-5	TRBJ2-1	ASSYSLGGGNEQF
TRBV10-2	TRBJ1-2	ASSGGANYGYT
TRBV18	TRBJ2-5	ASSPATSGGQETQY
TRBV27	TRBJ1-1	ASSQINKNTEAF
TRBV6-5	TRBJ2-3	ASSYTSTDTQY
TRBV3-1	TRBJ2-5	ASSQVGRQETQY
TRBV7-2	TRBJ1-2	ASSLTRGANYGYT
TRBV6-5	TRBJ1-4	ASSYSGVATNEKLF
TRBV10-2	TRBJ1-2	ASSESRRAHYGYT
TRBV11-2	TRBJ1-6	ASSPRGLGYNSPLH
TRBV28	TRBJ2-2	ASSSPGQDTGELL
TRBV6-1	TRBJ2-7	ASSGVPYEQY
TRBV12-5	TRBJ2-7	ASLPQGTYEQY
TRBV30	TRBJ2-7	AWSEGQGTEQY
TRBV19	TRBJ2-3	ASSKVWTGGWRGTDTQY
TRBV27	TRBJ1-5	ASSLRQNNQPQH
TRBV20-1	TRBJ2-1	SASGQRDYNEQF
TRBV7-2	TRBJ1-2	ASSFGARGYT
TRBV30	TRBJ2-7	AWSIGPYEQY
TRBV20-1	TRBJ2-1	SARGDRGDYNEQF
TRBV11-2	TRBJ2-3	ASSFGTSGSTDTQY
TRBV7-3	TRBJ2-5	ASSLTGGETQY
TRBV27	TRBJ2-2	ASRLAGGNGELF
TRBV5-1	TRBJ1-5	ASSLQGGNQPQH
TRBV19	TRBJ2-7	ASSTTSNYEQY
TRBV12-3/TRBV12-4	TRBJ2-7	ASSSSGGPSSYEQY
TRBV11-2	TRBJ2-7	ASSLQGQRPLYEQY
TRBV5-6	TRBJ2-7	ASSLSTSSMPGQGYEQY
TRBV5-6	TRBJ2-1	ASRQISGTSGGLNEQF
TRBV11-2	TRBJ1-1	ASSLGQGNTEAF
TRBV3-1	TRBJ1-2	ASSQVGKPGGVGYT
TRBV6-2/TRBV6-3	TRBJ1-5	ASSYSRVTDHGYQPQH
TRBV5-5	TRBJ2-2	ASSLALGAANTGELF
TRBV20-1	TRBJ1-2	SASWRDSYGYT
TRBV5-6	TRBJ2-1	ASSPRGAGGPYNEQF
TRBV7-9	TRBJ2-1	ASSPPAKRHNEQF
TRBV30	TRBJ1-4	AWREESGEKLF
TRBV12-3/TRBV12-4	TRBJ1-5	ASSLRQGYQPQH
TRBV11-2	TRBJ2-7	ASSLVQSGEQY
TRBV9	TRBJ1-5	ASSVDPTSPRPQH
TRBV12-5	TRBJ2-3	ASDRGTDTQY
TRBV20-1	TRBJ1-2	SARDSRDGPLRDLNYGYT
TRBV7-2	TRBJ2-7	ASSLGGDSYEQY